One and the same sample provided the 5 T cell receptor beta chains below, sequenced in a study of cytomegalovirus exposure and HLA in healthy donors (dated by TCRdb to 2016 to 2017). Preparation of the library involved the immunoSEQ multiplex PCR assay. For the multiplex PCR, a mixture combining 60 forward primers for TCR Vbeta segments and 13 reverse primers for TCR Jbeta segments was used. This is the immuneACCESS table as TCRdb keeps it, with only in-frame sequences that have V and J called. A part of the clones is gone; compared with another copy, unresolved V genes explain less than half, and the rest is unexplained. The sample profile shows about 140,000 clones; about 80% of them were found once. Clones ranked in the top ten supply 1.4% of the sample. The sample taken for sequencing was PBMCs. These receptors were taken from a man aged 25 to 45 in good health and CMV-seropositive.

The J gene is TRBJ2-2, the V gene TRBV9; 7 nucleotides match TRBD2. V trimming: 0 bases; J trimming: 2 bases; junction bases outside the gene matches: 7. The CDR3 is 17 amino acids. Germline CDR1 is SGDLS and CDR2 is YYNGEE. CDR3 sequence reads: CASSVATWGLNTGELFF. In nucleotides, the CDR3 is TGTGCCAGCAGCGTAGCTACTTGGGGACTAAACACCGGGGAGCTGTTTTTT.

V and J are TRBV6-5 and TRBJ2-5; 9 positions agree with TRBD1. After removal of 6 bases from V and 2 bases from J, the junction contained 7 bases not matched to a gene. The CDR3 is made up of 15 amino acids. The germline gives CDR1 MNHEY, CDR2 SVGAGI. CDR3 sequence: CASRRGTGTQETQYF. CDR3 DNA sequence: TGTGCCAGCAGGAGAGGGACAGGGACTCAAGAGACCCAGTACTTC.

As for this clone: Since a much larger clone is just one base distant, this may be a read error. This sequence joins TRBV5-7 and TRBJ1-1; D perhaps matches TRBD1 (5 bases). Being an ORF, TRBV5-7 has a function that is uncertain. The CDR3 extends over 12 amino acids. The V end lost 1 base, the J end lost 5 bases, and 6 bases lay between the germline ends. The CDR3 sequence is CASSLRGTEAFF. The DNA for the CDR3 is TGTGCCAGCAGCTTGCGGGGGACTGAAGCTTTCTTT.

V and J are TRBV12-5 and TRBJ2-7; 8 bases line up with TRBD1. Germline V gives CDR1 LGHNT, CDR2 FRNRAP. V gave up 5 bases and J gave up 4 bases; unmatched junction bases: 7. The CDR3 runs to 14 residues. The CDR3: CASGLRTGSYEQYF. CDR3 nucleotide sequence: TGTGCTAGTGGTCTTCGGACAGGGTCGTACGAGCAGTACTTC. The full variable domain, its missing parts supplied by reference TRBV12-5 and TRBJ2-7, is DARVTQTPRHKVTEMGQEVTMRCQPILGHNTVFWYRQTMMQGLELLAYFRNRAPLDDSGMPKDRFSAEMPDATLATLKIQPSEPRDSAVYFCASGLRTGSYEQYFGPGTRLTVT.

This clone was observed once. The chain has TRBV5-1 and TRBJ1-4; D is perhaps TRBD1 (5 bases). Trimming removed 0 bases from V and 6 bases from J, with 12 bases in between. The CDR3 spans 15 residues. CDR1 and CDR2 (germline): SGHRS, YFSETQ. The CDR3 region is CASSLAQGDYEKLFF. DNA for the CDR3: TGCGCCAGCAGCTTGGCCCAAGGGGATTATGAAAAACTGTTTTTT.